A single sample is the source of the 19 T cell receptor beta chains below, sequenced in a study of cytomegalovirus exposure and HLA in healthy donors (dated by TCRdb to 2016 to 2017). Libraries were prepared through the immunoSEQ multiplex PCR assay. For the multiplex PCR, a mixture combining 60 forward primers for TCR Vbeta segments and 13 reverse primers for TCR Jbeta segments was used. The source is immuneACCESS, and TCRdb retained only in-frame sequences with V and J called. Part of the clones is not carried over; for the studies checked, unresolved V genes explain less than half of this, and the remainder is unexplained. This sample comprises about 130,000 clones, around 80% of them detected only once. The ten largest clones represent around 9.9% of the sample. The sample was PBMCs. The receptors shown here come from a man aged 25-45 years in good health and CMV-seropositive.

This clone was detected only a few times. This chain uses TRBV29-1 with TRBJ2-7; 7 bases align to TRBD1. Trimming cost V 4 bases and J 2 bases; bases outside gene matches: 8. This CDR3 has 14 residues. The V gene's germline CDR1 is SQVTM and CDR2 ANQGSEA. The CDR3, as DNA: TGCAGCGTTGTAGCCGGACAGGTAACCTACGAGCAGTACTTC. Translation: CSVVAGQVTYEQYF.

This chain joins TRBV5-6 and TRBJ1-1, with D unresolved. The V end lost 0 bases, the J end lost 5 bases, and 11 bases lay between the germline ends. Germline CDR1 reads SGHDT; CDR2 reads YYEEEE. This CDR3 has 14 amino acids. CDR3 residues: CASSLGRGDTEAFF. As DNA, the CDR3 is TGTGCCAGCAGCTTGGGCCGGGGAGATACTGAAGCTTTCTTT. The full variable domain, rest sourced from reference TRBV5-6 and TRBJ1-1, is DAGVTQSPTHLIKTRGQQVTLRCSPKSGHDTVSWYQQALGQGPQFIFQYYEEEERQRGNFPDRFSGHQFPNYSSELNVNALLLGDSALYLCASSLGRGDTEAFFGQGTRLTVV.

The rearrangement joins TRBV15 to TRBJ2-7; the match to TRBD2 covers 13 bases. Germline CDR1 LNHNV, CDR2 YYDKDF (reference sequence). This CDR3 is 15 amino acids long. The V and J ends lost 3 bases and 4 bases, in that order; junction bases with no gene match: 3. The CDR3 DNA is TGTGCCACCAGCAGGACGACTAGCGGGAGGTACGAGCAGTACTTC. Translation: CATSRTTSGRYEQYF.

This clone has just one count. This rearrangement joins TRBV7-3 to TRBJ2-7, with TRBD2 as a possible D gene (5 bases). Trimming took off 5 bases at V and 3 bases at J, with 17 bases between the two ends. Per germline, CDR1 SGHTA and CDR2 FQGTGA. CDR3 length equals 15 residues. The chain's CDR3 is CASSARPAEVYEQYF. The CDR3 DNA is TGTGCCAGCAGCGCTAGACCAGCGGAAGTCTACGAGCAGTACTTC.

This chain links TRBV28 with TRBJ1-3; unclear D gene. This CDR3 has 14 residues. Germline CDR1 MDHEN, CDR2 SYDVKM. Between the trimmed V and J ends, which lost 8 bases and 1 base, there was a span of 12 bases. This CDR3 reads CASETSGSGNTIYF. The CDR3 DNA sequence: TGTGCCAGCGAGACCTCCGGGTCTGGAAACACCATATATTTT.

This chain joins TRBV7-8 and TRBJ2-7, with TRBD2 matching 11 bases. The CDR3 contains 16 residues. J lost 4 bases, V lost 4 bases, and 9 bases had no gene match. Looked up from germline, CDR1 is SGHVS and CDR2 is FQNEAQ. In DNA, the CDR3 is TGTGCCAGCAGCTATCAAACTAGCGGGAGTACTTACGAGCAGTACTTC. Residues: CASSYQTSGSTYEQYF.

This clone has just a few counts. In DNA, the CDR3 is TGTGCCATCAGTAAGGACAGGGTGGGAAATCAGCCCCAGCATTTT. Protein: CAISKDRVGNQPQHF. This chain uses TRBV10-3 with TRBJ1-5, with 8 bases lining up with TRBD1. Germline V gives CDR1 ENHRY, CDR2 SYGVKD. The CDR3 totals 15 residues. The V segment lost 5 bases and the J segment 4 bases; nucleotides outside the gene matches: 7.

V gene TRBV27 combines with J gene TRBJ1-1, with 7 bases matching TRBD1. The CDR3 covers 15 residues. Germline V lookup: CDR1 MNHEY, CDR2 SMNVEV (reference sequence). V dropped 4 bases and J dropped 1; count of bases not matched to a gene: 6. The CDR3 here is CASSSPGQQNTEAFF. As DNA, the CDR3 is TGTGCCAGCAGTTCGCCGGGACAGCAGAACACTGAAGCTTTCTTT.

There are a few counts of this clone. V gene TRBV7-2 combines with J gene TRBJ2-7; 8 bases align to TRBD2. The ends lost 8 bases at V and 2 bases at J; junction bases unmatched: 8. The V gene's germline CDR1 is SGHTA and CDR2 FQGNSA. This CDR3 comprises 14 residues. The DNA of the CDR3 is TGTGCCAGCGGAAGGACTAGCTGGACCTACGAGCAGTACTTC. Its translation: CASGRTSWTYEQYF.

The chain has TRBV28 and TRBJ2-1, with D tentatively TRBD2 (5 bases). Between the trimmed V and J ends, which lost 5 bases and 5 bases, there was a span of 10 bases. This CDR3 comprises 13 residues. Per germline, CDR1 MDHEN and CDR2 SYDVKM. The CDR3 protein is CASSPWTDNEQFF. CDR3 nucleotides: TGTGCCAGCAGTCCCTGGACTGACAATGAGCAGTTCTTC.

This clone was detected a few times. The genes are TRBV11-2 and TRBJ1-1; D not certain. Trimming cost V 4 bases and J 3 bases, with 12 bases left between them. Per the germline V gene, CDR1 is SGHAT and CDR2 is FQNNGV. CDR3 length equals 14 residues. CDR3: CASSSRWGDTEAFF. The CDR3 DNA reads as TGTGCCAGCAGCTCCCGGTGGGGAGACACTGAAGCTTTCTTT.

A few counts support this clone. V and J are TRBV7-2 and TRBJ1-1, with D possibly TRBD1 on 5 matching bases. Germline V gene data show CDR1 as SGHTA and CDR2 as FQGNSA. The CDR3 is made up of 16 amino acids. V was trimmed by 1 base and J by 5 bases, leaving 17 bases between them. DNA of the CDR3: TGTGCCAGCAGCTTAGATGGGGGGTGGGTGGGTACTGAAGCTTTCTTT. As protein: CASSLDGGWVGTEAFF.

In nucleotides, the CDR3 is TGTGCCAGCAGCACTTACGGGGAGCTGTTTTTT. Translated: CASSTYGELFF. This sequence joins TRBV7-2 and TRBJ2-2, with D unclear. V was cut by 5 bases and J by 7 bases, with 5 bases left in between. The CDR3 contains 11 residues. Germline CDR1 and CDR2: SGHTA and FQGNSA.

This chain links TRBV11-2 with TRBJ2-1, with TRBD2 matching over 7 bases. The CDR3 has 15 residues. The V gene's germline CDR1 is SGHAT and CDR2 FQNNGV. V lost 6 bases, J lost 6 bases, and 11 bases stayed unmatched. The CDR3 nucleotides are TGTGCCAGCAGTTCCCCTCGCGGGAGAGGCAATGAGCAGTTCTTC. Translation: CASSSPRGRGNEQFF.

This clone was seen only once. The chain links TRBV6-5 to TRBJ2-3, with D tentatively TRBD1 (7 bases). There are 13 residues in the CDR3. CDR1 MNHEY and CDR2 SVGAGI come from the germline V gene. Trimming removed 8 bases at V and 4 bases at J, with 13 bases between. The CDR3 DNA is TGTGCCAGCCAGGGGGGAAAGGCAGATACGCAGTATTTT. Translated, it gives CASQGGKADTQYF.

The gene calls are TRBV7-3 and TRBJ2-7; 12 bases are shared with TRBD2. The CDR3 spans 16 residues. V was clipped by 5 bases and J by 2 bases; unmatched bases: 7. Germline V lookup: CDR1 SGHTA, CDR2 FQGTGA. CDR3 nucleotide sequence: TGTGCCAGCAGCCCCCTCGGGACTAGCGGGCCCTACGAGCAGTACTTC. This encodes CASSPLGTSGPYEQYF.

This chain connects TRBV15 to TRBJ2-5; D is ambiguous. V lost 0 bases and J 5 bases, leaving 7 bases between the germline ends. Germline V gene data show CDR1 as LNHNV and CDR2 as YYDKDF (reference sequence). CDR3 length equals 13 residues. The CDR3 coding sequence is TGTGCCACCAGCAGAGATCAAGCGGAGACCCAGTACTTC. Protein sequence: CATSRDQAETQYF.

V is TRBV30 and J is TRBJ1-1; no reliable D call. The V and J ends lost 4 bases and 4 bases respectively, with 10 bases between them. CDR3 length: 12 amino acids. Germline lookup yields CDR1 GTSNPN and CDR2 SVGIG (reference sequence). CDR3 nucleotides: TGTGCCTGGACCCAATTCGGCACTGAAGCTTTCTTT. Protein product: CAWTQFGTEAFF.

This clone has a single count. The chain links TRBV28 to TRBJ2-7, with 8 bases aligning to TRBD1. The trim removed 8 bases at V and 6 bases at J, leaving 9 bases unmatched. Per germline, CDR1 MDHEN and CDR2 SYDVKM. The CDR3 loop spans 13 amino acids. The CDR3 protein is CASQGPGGGEQYF. CDR3 sequence (DNA): TGTGCCAGCCAAGGGCCAGGGGGCGGCGAGCAGTACTTC.